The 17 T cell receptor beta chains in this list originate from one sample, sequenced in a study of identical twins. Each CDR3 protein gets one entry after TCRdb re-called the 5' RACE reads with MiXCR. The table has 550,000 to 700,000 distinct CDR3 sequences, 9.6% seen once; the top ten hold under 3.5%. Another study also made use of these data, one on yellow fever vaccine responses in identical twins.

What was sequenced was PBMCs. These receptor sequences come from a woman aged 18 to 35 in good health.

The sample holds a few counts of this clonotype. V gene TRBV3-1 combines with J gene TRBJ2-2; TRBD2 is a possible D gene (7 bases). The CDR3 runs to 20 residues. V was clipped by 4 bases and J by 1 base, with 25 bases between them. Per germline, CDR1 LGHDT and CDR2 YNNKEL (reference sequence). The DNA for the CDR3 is TGTGCCAGCAGCCCACTTAGTTGGGGTGCGGGGGCGAGGAACACCGGGGAGCTGTTTTTT. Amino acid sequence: CASSPLSWGAGARNTGELFF.

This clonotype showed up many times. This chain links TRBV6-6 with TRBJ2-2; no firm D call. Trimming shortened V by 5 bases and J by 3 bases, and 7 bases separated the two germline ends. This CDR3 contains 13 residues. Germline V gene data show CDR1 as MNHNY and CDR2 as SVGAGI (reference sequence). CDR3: CASSPPDTGELFF. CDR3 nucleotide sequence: TGTGCCAGCAGTCCGCCCGACACCGGGGAGCTGTTTTTT.

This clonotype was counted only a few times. In DNA form, the CDR3 reads TGCAGTGCTTCGACAGGGGTTCTCTACGAGCAGTACTTC. It is translated as CSASTGVLYEQYF. V and J are TRBV20-1 and TRBJ2-7; TRBD1 agrees at 8 bases. The CDR3 consists of 13 residues. V trimming: 5 bases; J trimming: 3 bases; junction bases outside the gene matches: 6. Per the germline V gene, CDR1 is DFQATT and CDR2 is SNEGSKA (reference sequence).

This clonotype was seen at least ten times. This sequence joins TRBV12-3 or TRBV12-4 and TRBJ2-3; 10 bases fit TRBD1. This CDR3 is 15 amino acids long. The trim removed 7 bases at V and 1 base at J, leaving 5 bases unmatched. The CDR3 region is CASTLGQGGTDTQYF. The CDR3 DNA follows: TGTGCCAGCACCTTAGGACAGGGGGGCACAGATACGCAGTATTTT.

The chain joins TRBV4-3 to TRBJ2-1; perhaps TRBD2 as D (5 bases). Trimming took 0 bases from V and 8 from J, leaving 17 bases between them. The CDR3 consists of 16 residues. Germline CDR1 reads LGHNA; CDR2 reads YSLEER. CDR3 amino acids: CASSQDFLALPYEQFF. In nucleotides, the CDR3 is TGCGCCAGCAGCCAAGATTTCCTAGCCTTGCCCTATGAGCAGTTCTTC.

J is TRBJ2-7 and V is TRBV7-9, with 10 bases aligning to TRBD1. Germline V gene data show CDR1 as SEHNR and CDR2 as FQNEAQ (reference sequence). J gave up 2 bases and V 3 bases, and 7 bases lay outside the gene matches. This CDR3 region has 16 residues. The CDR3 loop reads CASSFSGQGNPYEQYF. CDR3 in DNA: TGTGCCAGCAGCTTTTCGGGACAGGGGAACCCCTACGAGCAGTACTTC.

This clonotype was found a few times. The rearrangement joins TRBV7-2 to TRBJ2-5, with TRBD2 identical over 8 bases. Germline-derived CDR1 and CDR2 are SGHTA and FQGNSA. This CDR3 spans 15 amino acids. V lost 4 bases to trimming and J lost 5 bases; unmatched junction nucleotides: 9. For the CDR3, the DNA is TGTGCCAGCAGCTCCACCCGGGGGGGGCGGGAGACCCAGTACTTC. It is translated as CASSSTRGGRETQYF.

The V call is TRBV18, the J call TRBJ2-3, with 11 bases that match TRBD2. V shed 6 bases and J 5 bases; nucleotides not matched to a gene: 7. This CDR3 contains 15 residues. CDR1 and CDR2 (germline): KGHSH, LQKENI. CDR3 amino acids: CASSPLAGGGDTQYF. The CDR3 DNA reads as TGTGCCAGCTCGCCCCTAGCGGGGGGCGGAGATACGCAGTATTTT.

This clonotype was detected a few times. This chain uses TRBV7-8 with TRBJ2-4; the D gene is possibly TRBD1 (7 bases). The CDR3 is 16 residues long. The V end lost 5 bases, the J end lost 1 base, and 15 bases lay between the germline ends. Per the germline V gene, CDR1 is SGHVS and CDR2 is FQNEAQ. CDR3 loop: CASSERRGPAKNIQYF. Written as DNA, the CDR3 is TGTGCCAGCAGCGAACGGAGGGGGCCGGCCAAAAACATTCAGTACTTC.

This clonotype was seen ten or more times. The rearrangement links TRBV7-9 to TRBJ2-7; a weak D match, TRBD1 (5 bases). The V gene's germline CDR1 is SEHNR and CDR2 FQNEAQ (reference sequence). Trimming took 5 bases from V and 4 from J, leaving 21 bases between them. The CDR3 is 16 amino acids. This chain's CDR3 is CASSPLGVRTGYEQYF. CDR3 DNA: TGTGCCAGCAGCCCTTTAGGGGTTCGGACCGGGTACGAGCAGTACTTC.

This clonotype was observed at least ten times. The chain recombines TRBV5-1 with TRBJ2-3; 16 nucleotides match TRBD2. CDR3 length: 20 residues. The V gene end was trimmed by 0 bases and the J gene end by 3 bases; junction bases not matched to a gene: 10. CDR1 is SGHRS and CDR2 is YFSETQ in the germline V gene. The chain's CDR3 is CASSLEGLAGGPGLTDTQYF. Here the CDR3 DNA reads TGCGCCAGCAGCTTGGAGGGACTAGCGGGGGGGCCAGGGTTGACAGATACGCAGTATTTT.

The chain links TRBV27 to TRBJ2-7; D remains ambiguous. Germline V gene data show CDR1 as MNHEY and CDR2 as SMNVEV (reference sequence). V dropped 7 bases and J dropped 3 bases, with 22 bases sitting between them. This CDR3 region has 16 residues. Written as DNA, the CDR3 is TGTGCCAGCACCACCCAACCCCAAGGATTTTACTACGAGCAGTACTTC. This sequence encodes CASTTQPQGFYYEQYF.

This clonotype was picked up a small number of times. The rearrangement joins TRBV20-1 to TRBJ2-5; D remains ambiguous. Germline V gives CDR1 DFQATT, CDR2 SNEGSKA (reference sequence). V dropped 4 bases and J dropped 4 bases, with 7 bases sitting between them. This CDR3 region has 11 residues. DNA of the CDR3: TGCAGTGCTACTCCCTCAGAGACCCAGTACTTC. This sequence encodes CSATPSETQYF.

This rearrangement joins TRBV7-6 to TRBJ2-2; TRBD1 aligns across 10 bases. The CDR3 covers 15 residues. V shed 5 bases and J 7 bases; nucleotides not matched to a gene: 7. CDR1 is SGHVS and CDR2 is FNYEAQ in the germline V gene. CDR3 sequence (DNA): TGTGCCAGCAGCGCTCGGGACAGGGGAATCGGGGAGCTGTTTTTT. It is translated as CASSARDRGIGELFF.

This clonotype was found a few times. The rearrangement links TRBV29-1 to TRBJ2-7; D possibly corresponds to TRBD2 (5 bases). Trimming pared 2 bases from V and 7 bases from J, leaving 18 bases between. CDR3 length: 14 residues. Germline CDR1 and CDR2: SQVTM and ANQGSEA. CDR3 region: CSVESGNPPREQYF. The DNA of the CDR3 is TGCAGCGTTGAATCGGGAAATCCCCCTCGGGAGCAGTACTTC.

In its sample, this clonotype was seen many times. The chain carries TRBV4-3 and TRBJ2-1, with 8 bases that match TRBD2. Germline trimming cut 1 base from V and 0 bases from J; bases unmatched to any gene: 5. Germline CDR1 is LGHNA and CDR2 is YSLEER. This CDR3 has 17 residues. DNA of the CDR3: TGCGCCAGCAGCCAAGCGCAGACTAGCGTCTCCTACAATGAGCAGTTCTTC. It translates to CASSQAQTSVSYNEQFF.

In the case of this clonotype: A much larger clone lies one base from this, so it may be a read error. The CDR3 loop reads CASSLVQGPQDF. CDR3 bases: TGTGCCAGCAGTTTAGTGCAGGGGCCCCAGGATTTT. The chain joins TRBV12-3 or TRBV12-4 to TRBJ1-5, with D maybe TRBD1 (6 bases). This CDR3 spans 12 amino acids.